This T cell receptor (beta chain) was sequenced in a study of blood T cell repertoires in COVID-19. Study information: The United States, Italy and Spain provided the acute and convalescent COVID-19 samples. PBMCs, B-cell-depleted T cells, or T cells provided the cDNA or gDNA that made up the material.

The germline V gene has CDR1 LGHDT and CDR2 YNNKEL (reference sequence). This CDR3 has 13 amino acids. Between the trimmed V and J ends, which lost 0 bases and 7 bases, there was a span of 10 bases. Each participant's cohort was designated according to participant-reported clinical history. The method was immunoSEQ multiplex PCR; TCRdb's version includes in-frame clones alone and lacks a portion of them. The data show about 230,000 clones, with about 85% seen just once and 10% to 13% held by the top ten. The chain couples TRBV3-1 (or the pseudogene TRBV3-2) to TRBJ2-7; D uncertain. The sample was PBMCs or T cells enriched from blood (not recorded which). This receptor was taken from a man in his thirties or forties who had recovered from COVID-19. CDR3: CASSQDFLREQYF. The CDR3 coding sequence is TGTGCCAGCAGCCAAGACTTTCTGAGGGAGCAGTACTTC.